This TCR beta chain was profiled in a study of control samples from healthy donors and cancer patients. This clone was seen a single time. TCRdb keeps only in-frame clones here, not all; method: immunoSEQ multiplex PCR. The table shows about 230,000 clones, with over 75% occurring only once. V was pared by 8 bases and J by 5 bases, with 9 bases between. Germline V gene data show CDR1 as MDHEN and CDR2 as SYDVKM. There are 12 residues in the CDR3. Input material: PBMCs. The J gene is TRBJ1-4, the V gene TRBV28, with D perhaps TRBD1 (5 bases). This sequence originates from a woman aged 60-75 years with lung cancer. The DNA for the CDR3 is TGTGCCAGCGGCTCAGGGAATGAAAAACTGTTTTTT. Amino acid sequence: CASGSGNEKLFF.